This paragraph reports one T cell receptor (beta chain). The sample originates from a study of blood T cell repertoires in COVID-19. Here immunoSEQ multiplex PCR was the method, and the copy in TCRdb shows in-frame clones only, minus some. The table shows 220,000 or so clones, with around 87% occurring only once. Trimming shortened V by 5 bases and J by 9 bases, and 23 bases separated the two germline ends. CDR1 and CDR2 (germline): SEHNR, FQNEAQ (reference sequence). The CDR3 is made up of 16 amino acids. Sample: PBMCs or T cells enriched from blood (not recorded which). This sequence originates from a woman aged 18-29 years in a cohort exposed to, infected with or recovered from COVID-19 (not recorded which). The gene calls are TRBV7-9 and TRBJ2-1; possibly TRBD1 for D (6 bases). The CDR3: CASSLFEGDRASEQFF. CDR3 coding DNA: TGTGCCAGCAGCCTGTTTGAGGGGGACCGTGCAAGTGAGCAGTTCTTC.